Below, 14 T cell receptor beta chains from the same sample are listed, as sequenced in a study of tumor-infiltrating lymphocytes in primary liver carcinoma. RNA isolated from unsorted whole blood supplied the blood RNA, with germline DNA also extracted. A constant-region primer primed TCR beta cDNA synthesis from 450 to 550 ng of total RNA. Libraries of TCR beta came from three nested multiplex PCR rounds with slightly modified ARM-PCR. With TRBV1-TRBV30 forward primers and a C-beta reverse primer, the first two PCR rounds were run for roughly 10 cycles each. TCRdb re-derived calls from the multiplex PCR reads in MiXCR, one entry per CDR3 protein. The top ten hold about 17% of the sample, which has over 250,000 distinct CDR3 sequences, 50% to 75% seen once. Material: peripheral blood. These receptors all come from a woman in her twenties or thirties with primary liver carcinoma and hepatitis B virus infection.

The gene calls are TRBV7-9 and TRBJ1-4; the D gene is possibly TRBD1 (5 bases). Trimming took 4 bases from V and 4 from J, leaving 13 bases between them. The length of the CDR3 is 15 residues. Germline V lookup: CDR1 SEHNR, CDR2 FQNEAQ (reference sequence). CDR3 sequence (DNA): TGTGCCAGCAGCTCCCGCCTCGGGGGTAATGAAAAACTGTTTTTT. Amino acids: CASSSRLGGNEKLFF. The full variable domain, in which reference TRBV7-9 and TRBJ1-4 provide the parts outside the CDR3, is DTGVSQNPRHKITKRGQNVTFRCDPISEHNRLYWYRQTLGQGPEFLTYFQNEAQLEKSRLLSDRFSAERPKGSFSTLEIQRTEQGDSAMYLCASSSRLGGNEKLFFGSGTQLSVL.

J is TRBJ2-7 and V is TRBV28, with 9 bases lining up with TRBD2. Germline V CDR1 and CDR2: MDHEN, SYDVKM. With 6 bases clipped from V and 11 bases from J, the junction kept 17 bases outside the gene matches. The length of the CDR3 is 15 residues. As DNA, the CDR3 is TGTGCCAGCAGATCCCATAGCGGGGGTGCCTTGGAGGAGTACTTC. Translated, it gives CASRSHSGGALEEYF.

This chain uses TRBV19 with TRBJ2-2; 9 nucleotides agree with TRBD1. Germline V lookup: CDR1 LNHDA, CDR2 SQIVND (reference sequence). J lost 5 bases, V lost 7 bases, and 8 bases had no gene match. The CDR3 has 15 amino acids. CDR3 protein: CASTAWTGETGELFF. The CDR3 DNA sequence: TGTGCCAGTACGGCTTGGACAGGGGAGACCGGGGAGCTGTTTTTT.

Regarding this clonotype: Given the absence of the conserved phenylalanine or tryptophan at the CDR3 end, a read error is likely. This rearrangement joins TRBV4-1 to TRBJ2-7; D is perhaps TRBD1 (5 bases). The V gene's germline CDR1 is MGHRA and CDR2 YSYEKL. The CDR3 has 14 amino acids. Trimming removed 1 base from V and 3 bases from J, with 10 bases in between. The CDR3 is CASSQAKGNYEQYL. DNA for the CDR3: TGCGCCAGCAGCCAAGCCAAGGGGAACTACGAGCAGTACCTC.

Remarks on this clonotype: At one of its ends the junction is not consistent with the germline gene, which may arise from a read error. The chain joins TRBV11-2 to TRBJ2-3, with D tentatively TRBD1 or TRBD2 (5 bases each). Germline V gene data show CDR1 as SGHAT and CDR2 as FQNNGV. This CDR3 has 20 amino acids. In DNA form, the CDR3 reads TGTGCCAGCAGCCTCAGGGTCCGGAAGAAAGTGTCTAGCAGCACAGGTACGCAGTATTTT. Its protein is CASSLRVRKKVSSSTGTQYF.

As regards this clonotype: The junction departs from germline at one end; a sequencing error may be responsible. The rearrangement links TRBV6-2 or TRBV6-3 to TRBJ2-5, with unresolved D. Germline-derived CDR1 and CDR2 are MNHEY and SVGEGT. The CDR3 runs to 11 residues. The chain's CDR3 is CVSKYEETQYF. The CDR3 coding sequence is TGTGTCAGCAAGTATGAAGAGACCCAGTACTTC.

This chain connects TRBV14 to TRBJ2-7; D is unresolved. This CDR3 contains 14 residues. CDR1 SGHDN and CDR2 FVKESK come from the germline V gene. Trimming took 5 bases from V and 3 from J, leaving 14 bases between them. The chain's CDR3 is CASSTRTLIYEQYF. The CDR3 DNA follows: TGTGCCAGCAGCACGCGGACCCTTATCTACGAGCAGTACTTC. The full variable domain, in which reference TRBV14 and TRBJ2-7 provide the parts outside the CDR3, is EAGVTQFPSHSVIEKGQTVTLRCDPISGHDNLYWYRRVMGKEIKFLLHFVKESKQDESGMPNNRFLAERTGGTYSTLKVQPAELEDSGVYFCASSTRTLIYEQYFGPGTRLTVT.

As concerns this clonotype: A read error is possible here, since a much larger clone lies one base away. This chain joins TRBV6-2 or TRBV6-3 and TRBJ2-4; 11 bases are a match to TRBD2. Per the germline V gene, CDR1 is MNHEY and CDR2 is SVGEGT. The CDR3 is 19 residues long. This chain's CDR3 is CATTGLADGLMGAKNIQCF. DNA of the CDR3: TGTGCCACTACGGGACTAGCGGACGGGTTGATGGGAGCCAAAAACATTCAGTGCTTC.

This chain joins TRBV5-6 and TRBJ2-1, with a possible D match to TRBD2 (6 bases). Trimming removed 2 bases from V and 14 bases from J, with 11 bases in between. In germline, CDR1 is SGHDT, CDR2 YYEEEE. This CDR3 contains 11 residues. The CDR3 DNA is TGTGCCAGCAGCTTCCGGGAGAAGGAGTTCTTC. This encodes CASSFREKEFF.

The chain couples TRBV6-5 to TRBJ1-1; unclear D gene. Germline-derived CDR1 and CDR2 are MNHEY and SVGAGI. The CDR3 is 13 amino acids. V was cut by 6 bases and J by 1 base, with 9 bases left in between. The CDR3 region is CASRETANTEAFF. In DNA, the CDR3 is TGTGCCAGCAGAGAGACGGCGAACACTGAAGCTTTCTTT.

Comment on this clonotype: Germline and junction disagree at one end, which may indicate a read error. J is TRBJ2-7 and V is TRBV11-2; tentatively, D is TRBD1 (5 bases). The germline V gene encodes CDR1 SGHAT and CDR2 FQNNGV. The CDR3 consists of 13 residues. The CDR3 loop reads CASSFAGSYEEYF. CDR3 in DNA: TGTGCCAGCAGCTTTGCAGGGTCCTACGAGGAGTACTTC.

Comments on this clonotype: A read error may produce the germline difference seen at one junction end. The CDR3 sequence: CVSSSQQGSSYEQYF. The DNA for the CDR3 is TGTGTCAGCAGCAGTCAACAGGGGTCCTCCTACGAGCAGTACTTC. The V call is TRBV14, the J call TRBJ2-7; 7 nucleotides match TRBD1. The germline CDR1 and CDR2 sequences are SGHDN and FVKESK. The CDR3 loop spans 15 amino acids.

In the case of this clonotype: A much larger clone lies one base from this, so it may be a read error. The gene calls are TRBV6-5 and TRBJ2-7; TRBD1 might be the D (5 bases). This CDR3 spans 13 amino acids. CDR1 and CDR2 (germline): MNHEY, SVGAGI. CDR3 amino acids: CTSSYSKGYEQYF. The DNA of the CDR3 is TGTACCAGCAGTTACTCGAAGGGGTACGAGCAGTACTTC.

This clonotype was counted only a few times. The genes are TRBV7-9 and TRBJ2-2, with unresolved D. The CDR3 sequence is 14 residues long. Trimming pared 3 bases from V and 5 bases from J, leaving 10 bases between. CDR1 is SEHNR and CDR2 is FQNEAQ in the germline V gene (reference sequence). CDR3 bases: TGTGCCAGCAGCTTTATGCAAAAGACCGGGGAGCTGTTTTTT. As protein: CASSFMQKTGELFF.